This T cell receptor (beta chain) originates from a study of vaccination and CD4 T cells after COVID-19. The treatment was: roughly ten-day PBMC culture with coronavirus spike peptide pools or control peptides (ViraFEST assay). Germline values: CDR1 MDHEN, CDR2 SYDVKM. The CDR3 consists of 16 residues. V lost 5 bases and J 7 bases, leaving 20 bases between the germline ends. In the case of this clonotype: Its antigen remains unidentified.

Notes on the study in general: Looking at convalescent patients, 304 of their 307 vaccine-specific clones were spike mono-reactive.

Cultured CD4+ T-cell DNA underwent Oncomine TCR Beta short-read sequencing. TCRdb re-called the PCR reads through MiXCR, storing one row per CDR3 protein. The profile covers under 20,000 distinct CDR3 sequences, with just over 45% appearing a single time and less than 3.5% taken by the ten largest. The receptor's source is a human donor who had recovered from COVID-19. The genes are TRBV28 and TRBJ2-2, with TRBD2 as a possible D gene (5 bases). Specimen: CD4+ T cells from blood, cultured in vitro, collected after SARS-CoV-2 vaccination. The CDR3 spells CASSPAPGSRGGELFF. The CDR3 DNA sequence: TGTGCCAGCAGTCCCGCTCCGGGATCCCGGGGCGGGGAGCTGTTTTTT.